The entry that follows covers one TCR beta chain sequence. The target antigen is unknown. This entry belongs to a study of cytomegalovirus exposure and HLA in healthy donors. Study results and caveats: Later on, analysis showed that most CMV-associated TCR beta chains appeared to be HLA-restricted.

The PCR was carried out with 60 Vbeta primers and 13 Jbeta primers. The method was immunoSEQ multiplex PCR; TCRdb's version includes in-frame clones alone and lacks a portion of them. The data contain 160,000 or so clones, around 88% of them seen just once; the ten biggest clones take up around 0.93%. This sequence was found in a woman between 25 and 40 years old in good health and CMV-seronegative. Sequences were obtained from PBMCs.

The CDR3 DNA reads as TGTGCCAGCAGCCCTAGGGTTGGGACTCCGAACACTGAAGCTTTCTTT. Translation gives CASSPRVGTPNTEAFF. V usage is TRBV7-9 and J usage is TRBJ1-1, with D maybe TRBD1 (5 bases). V was cut by 5 bases and J by 1 base, with 17 bases left in between. Germline loops: CDR1 SEHNR, CDR2 FQNEAQ (reference sequence). This CDR3 spans 16 amino acids.